What follows are 22 T cell receptor beta chains derived from one specimen sequenced in a study of cytomegalovirus exposure and HLA in healthy donors. Vbeta (60) and Jbeta (13) primers were used in the PCR. The protocol was immunoSEQ multiplex PCR, while the TCRdb copy is restricted to in-frame clones and leaves out a portion. The data contain about 140,000 clones, 76% of them seen just once; the ten biggest clones take up 3% to 3.5%. Material for sequencing was PBMCs. The receptors originated from a male donor in good health and CMV-seronegative.

Concerning this clone itself: The sample holds other DNA sequences that translate to the same CDR3. The chain links TRBV28 to TRBJ2-7, with 8 nucleotides matching TRBD2. CDR1 and CDR2 from the germline V gene are MDHEN and SYDVKM. This CDR3 is built from 14 residues. V dropped 2 bases and J dropped 4; count of bases not matched to a gene: 4. The CDR3 loop is CASSLGGGTYEQYF. CDR3 nucleotides: TGTGCCAGCAGTTTAGGCGGGGGGACTTACGAGCAGTACTTC.

The chain recombines TRBV11-3 with TRBJ2-6; weak D call: TRBD2 (5 bases). Germline lookup yields CDR1 SGHNT and CDR2 YENEEA. The V end was cut by 5 bases, the J end by 0 bases, with 11 bases between. The CDR3 is 16 amino acids. The CDR3 reads CASSPRASSGANVLTF. In DNA form, the CDR3 reads TGTGCCAGCAGCCCGCGGGCCTCCTCTGGGGCCAACGTCCTGACTTTC.

This chain connects TRBV4-1 to TRBJ1-2; D unresolved. There are 12 residues in the CDR3. The germline CDR1 and CDR2 sequences are MGHRA and YSYEKL. V was clipped by 1 base and J by 5 bases, with 5 bases between them. Written as DNA, the CDR3 is TGCGCCAGCAGCCAAGGGGCGTATGGCTACACCTTC. Translation gives CASSQGAYGYTF.

The genes are TRBV7-9 and TRBJ1-1; possibly TRBD1 for D (6 bases). V was trimmed by 4 bases and J by 4 bases, leaving 13 bases between them. Germline CDR1 is SEHNR and CDR2 is FQNEAQ (reference sequence). CDR3 length equals 14 residues. In DNA, the CDR3 is TGTGCCAGCAGCTCGACAGGCCCGGGCACTGAAGCTTTCTTT. It encodes CASSSTGPGTEAFF. The variable domain in full, with the rest retrieved from reference TRBV7-9 and TRBJ1-1, is DTGVSQNPRHKITKRGQNVTFRCDPISEHNRLYWYRQTLGQGPEFLTYFQNEAQLEKSRLLSDRFSAERPKGSFSTLEIQRTEQGDSAMYLCASSSTGPGTEAFFGQGTRLTVV.

V is TRBV2 and J is TRBJ2-3; D is undetermined. Germline lookup yields CDR1 SNHLY and CDR2 FYNNEI. This CDR3 has 12 amino acids. V lost 4 bases to trimming and J lost 2 bases, with 4 bases between them. The CDR3 loop reads CASSAYTDTQYF. CDR3 nucleotide sequence: TGTGCCAGCAGTGCTTACACAGATACGCAGTATTTT.

The J gene is TRBJ2-1, the V gene TRBV19, with 7 nucleotides matching TRBD1. This CDR3 has 19 amino acids. J was trimmed by 1 base and V by 4 bases; bases with no gene match: 16. Germline V gene lookup returns CDR1 LNHDA and CDR2 SQIVND (reference sequence). Written as DNA, the CDR3 is TGTGCCAGTAGTAGATCGTCAAACAGGGGAATGAATTCCTACAATGAGCAGTTCTTC. Encoded protein: CASSRSSNRGMNSYNEQFF.

The chain carries TRBV6-6 and TRBJ2-1, with 10 bases identical to TRBD2. The CDR3 totals 15 residues. V was clipped by 6 bases and J by 9 bases; unmatched bases: 11. Germline lookup yields CDR1 MNHNY and CDR2 SVGAGI (reference sequence). The CDR3 nucleotides are TGTGCCAGCAGGCGTCTGGGACTAGCGAGGAGTGAGCAGTTCTTC. Protein sequence: CASRRLGLARSEQFF.

The chain employs TRBV27 and TRBJ2-5; the match to TRBD2 covers 12 bases. This CDR3 spans 15 amino acids. Germline V gives CDR1 MNHEY, CDR2 SMNVEV (reference sequence). The J segment lost 2 bases and the V segment lost 2 bases, leaving 0 bases of the junction unmatched. The CDR3 coding sequence is TGTGCCAGCAGTTTACTAGCGGGGGGGCAAGAGACCCAGTACTTC. This translates into CASSLLAGGQETQYF.

The chain recombines TRBV5-4 with TRBJ2-1, with D perhaps TRBD2 (6 bases). CDR3 length: 16 amino acids. Deletions cut 7 bases from V and 0 bases from J, with 17 bases between. CDR1 is SGHNT and CDR2 is YYREEE in the germline V gene (reference sequence). Here the CDR3 reads CASAGRAGSSYNEQFF. The CDR3 bases are TGTGCCAGCGCGGGTAGGGCGGGGAGCTCCTACAATGAGCAGTTCTTC.

CDR3: CAISIGAGELFF. The CDR3 DNA is TGTGCCATCAGCATAGGAGCCGGGGAGCTGTTTTTT. V usage is TRBV10-3 and J usage is TRBJ2-2, with unresolved D. Trimming shortened V by 6 bases and J by 6 bases, and 8 bases separated the two germline ends. The germline CDR1 and CDR2 sequences are ENHRY and SYGVKD. CDR3 size: 12 residues.

As regards this clone: This specimen includes other DNA sequences encoding the same CDR3. The chain employs TRBV30 and TRBJ2-5; TRBD2 is a possible D gene (5 bases). The germline CDR1 and CDR2 sequences are GTSNPN and SVGIG (reference sequence). CDR3 size: 15 residues. V was pared by 0 bases and J by 1 base, with 12 bases between. Written as DNA, the CDR3 is TGTGCCTGGAGTGTATGGGCGGGCCCCCAAGAGACCCAGTACTTC. Its translation: CAWSVWAGPQETQYF. The full variable domain, in which reference TRBV30 and TRBJ2-5 provide the parts outside the CDR3, is SQTIHQWPATLVQPVGSPLSLECTVEGTSNPNLYWYRQAAGRGLQLLFYSVGIGQISSEVPQNLSASRPQDRQFILSSKKLLLSDSGFYLCAWSVWAGPQETQYFGPGTRLLVL.

The chain carries TRBV7-2 and TRBJ2-7; D uncertain. Per the germline V gene, CDR1 is SGHTA and CDR2 is FQGNSA. The CDR3 contains 15 residues. Between the trimmed V and J ends, which lost 1 base and 0 bases, there was a span of 10 bases. The CDR3 DNA sequence: TGTGCCAGCAGCTTAGGTGCTTCTAGCTCCTACGAGCAGTACTTC. Translated: CASSLGASSSYEQYF.

The V call is TRBV30, the J call TRBJ1-1, with 8 bases that match TRBD1. J was trimmed by 0 bases and V by 0 bases; bases with no gene match: 9. CDR1 is GTSNPN and CDR2 is SVGIG in the germline V gene (reference sequence). This CDR3 spans 17 amino acids. CDR3 bases: TGTGCCTGGAGTGTACGTTGGGCAGGGGGCATGAACACTGAAGCTTTCTTT. The encoded protein is CAWSVRWAGGMNTEAFF.

The genes are TRBV27 and TRBJ1-6, with D possibly TRBD1 on 6 matching bases. This CDR3 region has 15 residues. Germline V gene data show CDR1 as MNHEY and CDR2 as SMNVEV (reference sequence). V lost 5 bases to trimming and J lost 7 bases, with 15 bases between them. The CDR3 region is CASSGLNRVNSPLHF. The CDR3 DNA is TGTGCCAGCAGTGGCCTAAACAGGGTAAATTCACCCCTCCACTTT.

The CDR3 is CASSPQGGYTEAFF. CDR3 nucleotides: TGCGCCAGCAGCCCACAGGGAGGGTACACTGAAGCTTTCTTT. This chain uses TRBV5-1 with TRBJ1-1; perhaps TRBD1 as D (6 bases). The CDR3 has 14 amino acids. Trimming removed 4 bases from V and 3 bases from J, with 13 bases in between. Germline V gives CDR1 SGHRS, CDR2 YFSETQ. Full variable domain (missing parts from reference TRBV5-1 and TRBJ1-1): KAGVTQTPRYLIKTRGQQVTLSCSPISGHRSVSWYQQTPGQGLQFLFEYFSETQRNKGNFPGRFSGRQFSNSRSEMNVSTLELGDSALYLCASSPQGGYTEAFFGQGTRLTVV.

This chain joins TRBV7-9 and TRBJ2-3; the match to TRBD2 covers 11 bases. V shed 2 bases and J 3 bases; nucleotides not matched to a gene: 10. The CDR3 extends over 18 amino acids. Germline lookup yields CDR1 SEHNR and CDR2 FQNEAQ (reference sequence). CDR3 residues: CASSLPPRLAGRTDTQYF. The CDR3, as DNA: TGTGCCAGCAGCTTACCCCCGAGACTAGCGGGACGGACAGATACGCAGTATTTT.

V and J are TRBV7-2 and TRBJ2-1; D ambiguous. V dropped 5 bases and J dropped 3 bases, with 2 bases sitting between them. The CDR3 sequence is 11 residues long. Germline V gene sequence: CDR1 SGHTA, CDR2 FQGNSA. As DNA, the CDR3 is TGTGCCAGCAGCCGCTACAATGAGCAGTTCTTC. Translation gives CASSRYNEQFF.

This clone was seen a single time. The CDR3 here is CASPRGLTLYGYTF. CDR3 nucleotide sequence: TGTGCCTCGCCGCGAGGGCTTACCCTCTATGGCTACACCTTC. The rearrangement uses TRBV10-3 and TRBJ1-2; no clear D gene. CDR1 is ENHRY and CDR2 is SYGVKD in the germline V gene. V was clipped by 11 bases and J by 4 bases, with 20 bases between them. This CDR3 has 14 residues.

The rearrangement joins TRBV4-2 to TRBJ1-1; weak D call: TRBD1 (5 bases). Germline-derived CDR1 and CDR2 are LGHNA and YNFKEQ. Trimming took off 2 bases at V and 1 base at J, with 11 bases between the two ends. The CDR3 length is 15 residues. The CDR3 spells CASSQLAGKNTEAFF. In nucleotides, the CDR3 is TGTGCCAGCAGCCAACTGGCAGGGAAGAACACTGAAGCTTTCTTT.

V gene TRBV29-1 combines with J gene TRBJ1-3, with D perhaps TRBD1 (6 bases). This CDR3 is built from 15 residues. The germline gives CDR1 SQVTM, CDR2 ANQGSEA. V was shortened by 7 bases and J by 4 bases, with 20 bases between the two germline ends. The CDR3 loop reads CSDELTGSPGNTIYF. The CDR3 DNA sequence: TGCAGCGACGAGCTAACAGGGTCTCCAGGAAACACCATATATTTT.

V gene TRBV21-1 combines with J gene TRBJ2-7; TRBD2 reflects the table's D call only, with no check against the DNA. TRBV21-1 is designated a pseudogene. The CDR3 is made up of 15 amino acids. This CDR3 reads CASSNVWERPYEQYF. As DNA, the CDR3 is TGTGCCAGCAGCAATGTATGGGAGCGGCCCTACGAGCAGTACTTC.

V is TRBV9 and J is TRBJ1-2, with TRBD1 matching over 9 bases. Germline CDR1 and CDR2: SGDLS and YYNGEE. The V gene end was trimmed by 2 bases and the J gene end by 6 bases; junction bases not matched to a gene: 8. The CDR3 is 15 amino acids. The CDR3 bases are TGTGCCAGCAGCGTCCAGACAGGGGGGTTCCATGGCTACACCTTC. Translating gives CASSVQTGGFHGYTF. The whole variable domain, filled in from reference TRBV9 and TRBJ1-2, reads DSGVTQTPKHLITATGQRVTLRCSPRSGDLSVYWYQQSLDQGLQFLIQYYNGEERAKGNILERFSAQQFPDLHSELNLSSLELGDSALYFCASSVQTGGFHGYTFGSGTRLTVV.